This entry is about one TCR beta chain. Its antigen is as yet unknown. The CDR3 consists of 13 residues. V lost 3 bases, J lost 5 bases, and 5 bases stayed unmatched. Germline CDR1 is SQVTM and CDR2 is ANQGSEA. This specimen comes from a study of CD8+ T cells in alopecia areata. Study in general: Treated patients took oral tofacitinib at 5 to 10 mg twice daily. General study results and limits: Sequence data from scalp samples additionally include resident alphabeta T cells of normal skin. Possibly as an HLA-related effect, TCR sharing across patients appeared less clear than in mice.

Both peripheral blood and punch biopsies of lesional scalp skin were obtained from patients who had alopecia areata. Reverse transcribed after extraction, RNA yielded cDNA as the sequencing template. Sequencing used immunoSEQ multiplex PCR; TCRdb keeps in-frame clones, though not all of them. Of over 120,000 clones in the sample, approximately 50% were seen once. The specimen was CD4+ T cells sorted from blood, collected at week 0. The chain has TRBV29-1 and TRBJ1-1; 8 bases are shared with TRBD1. The source of this sequence is a human donor with alopecia areata. This chain's CDR3 is CSVETGEGTEAFF. The CDR3 coding sequence is TGCAGCGTTGAGACAGGGGAAGGGACTGAAGCTTTCTTT.